The next 20 T cell receptor beta chains were all read from a single sample in a study of T-cell memory formation after mild COVID-19 (dated by TCRdb to about 2021). Receptor amplification or capture employed 5' RACE. Sequencing instrument: Illumina NovaSeq 6000. TCRdb reanalyzed the raw reads on its own, using fastp at Q25 for trimming and MiXCR for clone calling, and kept in-frame beta chains. Identical CDR3 proteins give one entry, which carries the most common genes and DNA. For this sample the table gives almost 350,000 distinct CDR3 sequences, of which roughly 19% were detected only once. Roughly 21% of the sample goes to the ten largest clones. Sequencing input: PBMCs or a T cell subset sorted from them (not recorded which). The origin of the receptors is a man aged 18 to 35 who had mild COVID-19 (a few samples of this study predate the infection). The sample titles of this study are shuffled in the database, so cell type and time point are left out; the donor was told from shared clones.

This clonotype was recorded a few times. The chain recombines TRBV7-9 with TRBJ1-2; D not certain. CDR3 length: 12 residues. Looked up from germline, CDR1 is SEHNR and CDR2 is FQNEAQ (reference sequence). V lost 2 bases to trimming and J lost 5 bases, with 6 bases between them. CDR3 coding DNA: TGTGCCAGCAGCTTACAGCTTTATGGCTACACCTTC. It is translated as CASSLQLYGYTF.

The table lists this clonotype with many counts. Written as DNA, the CDR3 is TGTGCCAGCAGTTACACTAGCGGGGGGGCAGATACGCAGTATTTT. It is translated as CASSYTSGGADTQYF. The chain uses TRBV6-5 and TRBJ2-3; 13 positions match TRBD2. The CDR3 spans 15 residues. V shed 2 bases, J shed 4 bases, and the junction held 0 bases outside the gene matches. Germline-derived CDR1 and CDR2 are MNHEY and SVGAGI.

A few counts support this clonotype. The gene calls are TRBV6-2 or TRBV6-3 and TRBJ2-1; TRBD2 matches at 11 bases. The J segment lost 5 bases and the V segment lost 4 bases, leaving 7 bases of the junction unmatched. CDR3 length: 16 residues. CDR1 and CDR2 from the germline V gene are MNHEY and SVGEGT. The CDR3 protein is CASSSASGGSHNEQFF. For the CDR3, the DNA is TGTGCCAGCAGTTCGGCTAGCGGGGGGTCCCACAATGAGCAGTTCTTC.

V usage is TRBV10-3 and J usage is TRBJ2-3, with 7 bases that match TRBD1. Germline V gene lookup returns CDR1 ENHRY and CDR2 SYGVKD. The CDR3 sequence is 13 residues long. Losses at the gene ends were 8 bases for V and 1 base for J; bases not matched to a gene: 3. CDR3: CAIQGVGTDTQYF. The CDR3 DNA sequence: TGTGCCATCCAGGGGGTTGGCACAGATACGCAGTATTTT.

This clonotype turned up a few times. The chain uses TRBV28 and TRBJ1-4, with 10 positions matching TRBD1. The CDR3 has 15 residues. From germline, CDR1 is MDHEN and CDR2 SYDVKM. The V and J ends lost 6 bases and 4 bases, in that order; junction bases with no gene match: 5. The CDR3 sequence is CASSGTGALNEKLFF. In DNA, the CDR3 is TGTGCCAGCAGCGGGACAGGGGCACTTAATGAAAAACTGTTTTTT.

As for this clonotype: This clone may be a read error of a much larger clone one base away. V is TRBV7-6 and J is TRBJ1-1; D is unresolved. The CDR3 is 13 amino acids. Germline CDR1 SGHVS, CDR2 FNYEAQ. V shed 3 bases and J shed 0 bases, with 5 bases lying between them. This chain's CDR3 is CASSFQMNTEAFF. The CDR3 region has the DNA TGTGCCAGCAGCTTTCAGATGAACACTGAAGCTTTCTTT.

This chain connects TRBV7-9 to TRBJ2-1, with 7 nucleotides matching TRBD1. From germline, CDR1 is SEHNR and CDR2 FQNEAQ (reference sequence). The CDR3 covers 13 residues. Trimming cost V 5 bases and J 7 bases; bases outside gene matches: 5. CDR3 coding DNA: TGTGCCAGCAGCGACCTGACAGGGAATGAGCAGTTCTTC. Amino acids: CASSDLTGNEQFF.

The J gene is TRBJ2-5, the V gene TRBV18, with D tentatively TRBD1 (5 bases). The V gene lost 0 bases and the J gene lost 2 bases, with 10 bases spanning the gap. This CDR3 contains 15 residues. In germline, CDR1 is KGHSH, CDR2 LQKENI. The CDR3 reads CASSPPNQGQETQYF. Written as DNA, the CDR3 is TGTGCCAGCTCACCACCGAACCAGGGACAAGAGACCCAGTACTTC.

This clonotype was counted only a few times. The rearrangement links TRBV6-5 to TRBJ2-1, with TRBD1 matching over 7 bases. The V gene's germline CDR1 is MNHEY and CDR2 SVGAGI. The trim removed 5 bases at V and 7 bases at J, leaving 11 bases unmatched. This CDR3 is 15 amino acids long. In nucleotides, the CDR3 is TGTGCCAGCAGTCCCTCACAGGGGACCGGTAATGAGCAGTTCTTC. Translation gives CASSPSQGTGNEQFF.

The chain has TRBV7-2 and TRBJ2-6; 8 nucleotides line up with TRBD1. V was clipped by 7 bases and J by 2 bases; unmatched bases: 1. The length of the CDR3 is 14 residues. Germline loops: CDR1 SGHTA, CDR2 FQGNSA. CDR3 DNA sequence: TGTGCCAGCAAGGGACAGGCTGGGGCCAACGTCCTGACTTTC. This translates into CASKGQAGANVLTF.

The chain is built from TRBV20-1 and TRBJ1-5; 10 positions agree with TRBD1. The germline V gene encodes CDR1 DFQATT and CDR2 SNEGSKA (reference sequence). The CDR3 is 15 amino acids. Trimming took 0 bases from V and 5 from J; bases not matched to a gene: 4. CDR3 in amino acids: CSARDIGTGDQPQHF. CDR3 DNA sequence: TGCAGTGCTAGAGATATCGGGACAGGGGATCAGCCCCAGCATTTT.

In its sample, this clonotype was seen many times. This rearrangement joins TRBV5-1 to TRBJ2-5, with 9 bases aligning to TRBD1. From germline, CDR1 is SGHRS and CDR2 YFSETQ. This CDR3 has 14 residues. Losses at the gene ends were 2 bases for V and 3 bases for J; bases not matched to a gene: 2. In DNA, the CDR3 is TGCGCCAGCAGCTTACAGGGGGCCGAAGAGACCCAGTACTTC. It codes for CASSLQGAEETQYF. The complete variable domain, with remaining parts taken from reference TRBV5-1 and TRBJ2-5, reads KAGVTQTPRYLIKTRGQQVTLSCSPISGHRSVSWYQQTPGQGLQFLFEYFSETQRNKGNFPGRFSGRQFSNSRSEMNVSTLELGDSALYLCASSLQGAEETQYFGPGTRLLVL.

This clonotype turned up a few times. The CDR3 reads CASSLGIGSRETQYF. The CDR3 DNA sequence: TGCGCCAGCAGCTTGGGTATCGGCTCGCGGGAGACCCAGTACTTC. The genes are TRBV5-1 and TRBJ2-5; D gene uncertain. This CDR3 is built from 15 residues. Germline CDR1 is SGHRS and CDR2 is YFSETQ. V was cut by 0 bases and J by 5 bases, with 14 bases left in between.

This clonotype has more than one count but fewer than ten. The chain combines TRBV7-2 with TRBJ2-7, with D possibly matching TRBD2 (6 bases). Germline CDR1 and CDR2: SGHTA and FQGNSA. The V end was cut by 1 base, the J end by 5 bases, with 18 bases between. The CDR3 extends over 16 amino acids. The CDR3 protein is CASSLGRGLAINEQYF. The CDR3 region has the DNA TGTGCCAGCAGCTTAGGGAGGGGCCTTGCGATAAACGAGCAGTACTTC.

Many counts were recorded for this clonotype. V is TRBV20-1 and J is TRBJ1-1; the D is unclear. Germline assignment: CDR1 DFQATT and CDR2 SNEGSKA (reference sequence). The CDR3 consists of 12 residues. Trimming took off 1 base at V and 10 bases at J, with 13 bases between the two ends. CDR3 nucleotide sequence: TGCAGTGCTAGAGTCGACCCTACAAGAGCTTTCTTT. Protein sequence: CSARVDPTRAFF.

This chain links TRBV7-2 with TRBJ2-7; D not resolved. The V and J ends lost 5 bases and 2 bases respectively, with 7 bases between them. In germline, CDR1 is SGHTA, CDR2 FQGNSA. CDR3 length equals 12 residues. CDR3 protein: CASSRIAYEQYF. DNA of the CDR3: TGTGCCAGCAGCCGGATCGCCTACGAGCAGTACTTC.

This chain joins TRBV6-6 and TRBJ2-7; D unclear. V gave up 2 bases and J gave up 10 bases, with 15 bases separating them. The CDR3 length is 13 residues. Germline CDR1 is MNHNY and CDR2 is SVGAGI (reference sequence). The CDR3 loop reads CASSYGPPSDQYV. CDR3 nucleotide sequence: TGTGCCAGCAGTTACGGGCCCCCGTCTGACCAGTACGTC.

This chain joins TRBV3-1 and TRBJ1-6; tentative D call: TRBD1 (5 bases). The CDR3 totals 13 residues. Between the trimmed V and J ends, which lost 6 bases and 9 bases, there was a span of 12 bases. Germline V gene lookup returns CDR1 LGHDT and CDR2 YNNKEL (reference sequence). For the CDR3, the DNA is TGTGCCAGCAGTCAGGGTGAAGGTTCACCCCTCCACTTT. Its translation is CASSQGEGSPLHF.

The chain combines TRBV7-2 with TRBJ2-5; D might be TRBD1 (6 bases). Germline V gene sequence: CDR1 SGHTA, CDR2 FQGNSA. The CDR3 has 14 residues. Deletions cut 5 bases from V and 13 bases from J, with 23 bases between. Here the CDR3 DNA reads TGTGCCAGCAGCCCCGGGGTTGGGGACCAGGGGAGGTACTTC. This sequence encodes CASSPGVGDQGRYF.

J is TRBJ1-2 and V is TRBV5-1; 9 positions match TRBD1. This CDR3 is 14 amino acids long. V was pared by 6 bases and J by 3 bases, with 6 bases of the junction left unmatched. CDR1 is SGHRS, CDR2 YFSETQ, per germline. This CDR3 reads CASNPRQGDYGYTF. CDR3 DNA sequence: TGCGCCAGCAATCCGAGACAGGGGGACTATGGCTACACCTTC. Filled out from reference TRBV5-1 and TRBJ1-2, the complete variable domain reads KAGVTQTPRYLIKTRGQQVTLSCSPISGHRSVSWYQQTPGQGLQFLFEYFSETQRNKGNFPGRFSGRQFSNSRSEMNVSTLELGDSALYLCASNPRQGDYGYTFGSGTRLTVV.